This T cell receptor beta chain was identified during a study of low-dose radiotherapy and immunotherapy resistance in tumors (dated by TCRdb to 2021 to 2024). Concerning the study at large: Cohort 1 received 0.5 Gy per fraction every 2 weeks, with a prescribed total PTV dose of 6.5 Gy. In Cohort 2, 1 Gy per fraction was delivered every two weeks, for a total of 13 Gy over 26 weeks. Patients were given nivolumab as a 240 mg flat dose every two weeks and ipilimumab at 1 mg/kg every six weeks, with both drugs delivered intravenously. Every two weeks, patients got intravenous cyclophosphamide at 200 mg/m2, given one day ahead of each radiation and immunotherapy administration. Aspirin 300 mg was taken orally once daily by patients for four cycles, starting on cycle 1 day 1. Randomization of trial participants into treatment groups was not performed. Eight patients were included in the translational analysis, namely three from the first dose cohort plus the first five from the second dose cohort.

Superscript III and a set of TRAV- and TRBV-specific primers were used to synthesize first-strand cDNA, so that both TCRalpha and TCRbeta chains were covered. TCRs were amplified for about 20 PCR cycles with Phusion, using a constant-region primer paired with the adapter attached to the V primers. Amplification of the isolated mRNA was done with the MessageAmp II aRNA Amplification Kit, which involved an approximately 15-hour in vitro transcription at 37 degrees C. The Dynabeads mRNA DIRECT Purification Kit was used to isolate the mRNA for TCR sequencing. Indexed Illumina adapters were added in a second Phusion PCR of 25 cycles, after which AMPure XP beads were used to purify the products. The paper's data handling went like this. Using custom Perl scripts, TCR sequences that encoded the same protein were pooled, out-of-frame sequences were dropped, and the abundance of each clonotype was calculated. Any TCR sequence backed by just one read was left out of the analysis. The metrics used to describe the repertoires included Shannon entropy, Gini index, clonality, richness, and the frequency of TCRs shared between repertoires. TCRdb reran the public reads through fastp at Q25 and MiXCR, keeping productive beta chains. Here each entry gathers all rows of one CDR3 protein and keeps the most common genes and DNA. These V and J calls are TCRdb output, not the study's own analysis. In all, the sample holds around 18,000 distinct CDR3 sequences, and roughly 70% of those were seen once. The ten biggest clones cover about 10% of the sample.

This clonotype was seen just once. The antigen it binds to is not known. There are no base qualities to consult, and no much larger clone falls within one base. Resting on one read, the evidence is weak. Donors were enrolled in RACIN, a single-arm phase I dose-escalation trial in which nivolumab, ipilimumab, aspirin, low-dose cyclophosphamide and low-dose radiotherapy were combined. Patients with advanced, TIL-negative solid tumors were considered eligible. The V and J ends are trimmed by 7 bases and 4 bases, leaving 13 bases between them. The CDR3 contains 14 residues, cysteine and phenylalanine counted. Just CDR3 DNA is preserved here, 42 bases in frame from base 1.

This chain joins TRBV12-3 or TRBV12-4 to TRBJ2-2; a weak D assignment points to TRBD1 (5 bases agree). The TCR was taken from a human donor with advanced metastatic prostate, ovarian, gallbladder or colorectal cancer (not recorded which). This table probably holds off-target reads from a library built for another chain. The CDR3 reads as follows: CASTPQGSTGELFF. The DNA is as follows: TGTGCCAGCACCCCCCAGGGTTCCACCGGGGAGCTGTTTTTT.